This TCR beta chain was identified in a study of blood T cell repertoires in COVID-19. Study overall: PBMCs, B-cell-depleted T cells, or T cells provided the cDNA or gDNA that made up the material.

From germline, CDR1 is LNHDA and CDR2 SQIVND (reference sequence). With V trimmed by 5 bases and J by 2 bases, 11 bases remained unmatched. The CDR3 sequence is 17 residues long. Data came from immunoSEQ multiplex PCR; TCRdb stores just in-frame clones and leaves some out. The sample comprises some 58,000 clones, 80% to 90% of which are singletons, and approximately 3.7% rests with the top ten. Sequenced input: peripheral blood. The chain recombines TRBV19 with TRBJ2-1; 8 bases agree with TRBD2. The receptor's source is a human donor in a cohort sampled during active COVID-19. Here the CDR3 reads CASSRRLAGGPYNEQFF. Here the CDR3 DNA reads TGTGCCAGTAGTCGGAGACTGGCGGGGGGCCCCTACAATGAGCAGTTCTTC.